The entry below describes one T cell receptor (beta chain). Germline V gene data show CDR1 as MNHEY and CDR2 as SVGEGT. The length of the CDR3 is 16 residues. The V gene end was trimmed by 4 bases and the J gene end by 2 bases; junction bases not matched to a gene: 6. The data originate from a study of blood T cells in healthy people across ages. It was with a sample-barcoded 5' primer and a J-beta primer mix that a second PCR of about 6 to 11 cycles was run. TCRdb recomputed calls from the 5' RACE reads with MiXCR, one row per CDR3 protein. The sample has about 670,000 distinct CDR3 sequences, around two fifths seen once; the top ten hold 30%.

The chain combines TRBV6-2 or TRBV6-3 with TRBJ2-1, with TRBD2 matching over 9 bases. The origin of this receptor is a man older than 75 in good health. The specimen sequenced was blood. The CDR3: CASSSPTSGTYNEQFF. The CDR3 coding sequence is TGTGCCAGCAGTTCCCCGACTAGCGGTACCTACAATGAGCAGTTCTTC.